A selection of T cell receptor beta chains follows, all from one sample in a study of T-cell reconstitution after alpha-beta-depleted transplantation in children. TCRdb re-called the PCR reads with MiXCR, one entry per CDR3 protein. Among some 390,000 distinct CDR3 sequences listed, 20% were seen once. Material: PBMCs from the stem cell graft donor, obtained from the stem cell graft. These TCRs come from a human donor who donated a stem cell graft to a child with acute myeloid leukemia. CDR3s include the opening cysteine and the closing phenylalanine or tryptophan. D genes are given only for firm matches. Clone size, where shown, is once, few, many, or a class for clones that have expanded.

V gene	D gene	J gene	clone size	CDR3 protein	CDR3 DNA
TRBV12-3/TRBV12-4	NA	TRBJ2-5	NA	CASTSGDGAKQETQYF	TGTGCCAGCACCTCGGGGGATGGTGCCAAGCAAGAGACCCAGTACTTC
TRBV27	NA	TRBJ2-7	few	CASRGVTSYEQYF	TGTGCCAGTCGCGGGGTGACCTCCTACGAGCAGTACTTC
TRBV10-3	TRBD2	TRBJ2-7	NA	CAIRVTSGIMSYEQYF	TGTGCCATCAGGGTGACTAGCGGGATCATGTCCTACGAGCAGTACTTC
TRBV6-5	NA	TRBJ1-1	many	CASRPVSLVNEAFF	TGTGCCAGCAGGCCCGTTAGCCTAGTGAATGAAGCTTTCTTT
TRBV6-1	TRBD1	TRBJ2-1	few	CASSQQGYGEQFF	TGTGCCAGCAGTCAACAGGGGTACGGTGAGCAGTTCTTC
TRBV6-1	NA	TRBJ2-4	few	CASSLQGPLLYF	TGTGCCAGCAGCCTCCAGGGGCCCCTTCTGTACTTC
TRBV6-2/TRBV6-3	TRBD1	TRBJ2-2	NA	CASVTRDRVNTGELFF	TGTGCCAGCGTCACCCGGGACAGGGTAAATACCGGGGAGCTGTTTTTT
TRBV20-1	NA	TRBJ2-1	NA	CSARGGGTVLNEQFF	TGCAGTGCTAGAGGGGGGGGGACAGTTCTCAATGAGCAGTTCTTC
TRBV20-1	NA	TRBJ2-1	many	CSARAPDYNEQFF	TGCAGTGCTAGGGCGCCGGACTACAATGAGCAGTTCTTC
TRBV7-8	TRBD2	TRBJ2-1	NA	CASSPLGRESNEQFF	TGTGCCAGCAGCCCCCTCGGGCGGGAGAGCAATGAGCAGTTCTTC
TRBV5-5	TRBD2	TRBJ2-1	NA	CASSHPPRRERNNEQFF	TGTGCCAGCAGCCATCCCCCGAGGCGGGAGCGCAACAATGAGCAGTTCTTC
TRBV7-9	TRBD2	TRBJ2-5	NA	CASSAQGLGKETQYF	TGTGCCAGCAGCGCACAGGGACTAGGGAAAGAGACCCAGTACTTC
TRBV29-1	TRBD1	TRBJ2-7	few	CSGRKTGTSEQYF	TGCAGCGGTAGGAAGACAGGGACCAGCGAGCAGTACTTC
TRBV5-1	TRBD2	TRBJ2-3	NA	CASSTRLAESTDTQYF	TGCGCCAGCAGCACCAGACTAGCGGAGAGCACAGATACGCAGTATTTT
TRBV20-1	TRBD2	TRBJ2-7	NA	CSARSRRGLLYEQYF	TGCAGTGCTAGGTCCCGCCGGGGACTACTATACGAGCAGTACTTC
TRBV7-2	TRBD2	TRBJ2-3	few	CASSRPASGRSDTQYF	TGTGCCAGCAGCCGACCGGCTAGCGGGAGGTCAGATACGCAGTATTTT
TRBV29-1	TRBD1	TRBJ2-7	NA	CSVEGDREGRATYEQYF	TGCAGCGTTGAAGGGGACAGGGAAGGCCGAGCAACTTACGAGCAGTACTTC
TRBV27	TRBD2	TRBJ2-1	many	CASSLGSGRGGNEQFF	TGTGCCAGCAGTTTAGGAAGCGGGAGAGGGGGGAATGAGCAGTTCTTC
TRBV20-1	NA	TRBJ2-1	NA	CSARSPLLGSYNEQFF	TGCAGTGCTAGATCTCCTCTATTAGGCTCCTACAATGAGCAGTTCTTC
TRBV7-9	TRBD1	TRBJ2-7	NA	CASSNRDRAFEQYF	TGTGCCAGCAGCAACCGGGACAGGGCGTTCGAGCAGTACTTC
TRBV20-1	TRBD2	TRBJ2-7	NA	CSARDPLAGGYEQYF	TGCAGTGCTAGAGATCCTCTAGCGGGAGGTTACGAGCAGTACTTC
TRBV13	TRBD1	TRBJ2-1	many	CASSYGQGIGEQFF	TGTGCCAGCAGCTACGGACAGGGGATTGGTGAGCAGTTCTTC
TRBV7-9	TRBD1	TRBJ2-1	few	CASSSGSVRDRDSSSYNEQFF	TGTGCCAGCAGCTCGGGTTCAGTCCGGGACAGGGATTCGAGCTCCTACAATGAGCAGTTCTTC
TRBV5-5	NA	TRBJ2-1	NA	CASSRDVSNEQFF	TGTGCCAGCAGCAGGGACGTCTCCAATGAGCAGTTCTTC
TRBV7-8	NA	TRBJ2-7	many	CASSPTTYEQYF	TGTGCCAGCAGCCCCACGACGTACGAGCAGTACTTC
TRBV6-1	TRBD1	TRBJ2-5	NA	CASSPGQGSGRETQYF	TGTGCCAGCAGTCCCGGACAGGGTAGCGGTAGAGAGACCCAGTACTTC
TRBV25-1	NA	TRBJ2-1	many	CASSDPRTQNNEQFF	TGTGCCAGCAGTGATCCCAGGACCCAGAACAATGAGCAGTTCTTC
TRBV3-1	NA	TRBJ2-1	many	CASSQGRFTPRNEQFF	TGTGCCAGCAGCCAAGGGCGGTTCACCCCCCGCAATGAGCAGTTCTTC
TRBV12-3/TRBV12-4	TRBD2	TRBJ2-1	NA	CASSPGLVRSEQFF	TGTGCCAGCAGCCCGGGACTAGTTCGGAGTGAGCAGTTCTTC
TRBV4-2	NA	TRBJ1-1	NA	CASSQGNSGIMNTEAFF	TGTGCCAGCAGCCAAGGCAACTCCGGGATCATGAACACTGAAGCTTTCTTT
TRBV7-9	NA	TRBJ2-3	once	CASEGSPNTDTQYF	TGTGCCAGCGAAGGGAGTCCGAACACGGATACGCAGTATTTT
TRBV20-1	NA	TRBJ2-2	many	CSAREGQGNGELFF	TGCAGTGCTAGAGAGGGGCAGGGAAACGGGGAGCTGTTTTTT
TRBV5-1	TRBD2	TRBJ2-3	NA	CATASSGRAGSTDTQYF	TGCGCCACGGCCTCTAGCGGGAGGGCCGGGAGCACAGATACGCAGTATTTT
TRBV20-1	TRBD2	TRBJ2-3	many	CSVLAGVGTDTQYF	TGCAGTGTTCTAGCGGGAGTGGGAACAGATACGCAGTATTTT
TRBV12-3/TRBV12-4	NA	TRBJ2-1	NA	CASSPIGRATYNEQFF	TGTGCCAGCAGTCCGATTGGGCGGGCCACCTACAATGAGCAGTTCTTC
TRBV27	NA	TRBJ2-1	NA	CASSVGLSNEQFF	TGTGCCAGCAGCGTGGGACTCTCCAATGAGCAGTTCTTC
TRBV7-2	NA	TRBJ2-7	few	CASSNGGTLSYEQYF	TGTGCCAGCAGCAACGGAGGTACCCTCTCCTACGAGCAGTACTTC
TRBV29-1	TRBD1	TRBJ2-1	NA	CSAENRGRSYNEQFF	TGCAGCGCAGAAAACAGGGGGCGCTCCTACAATGAGCAGTTCTTC
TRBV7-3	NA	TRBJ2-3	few	CASSLSAFNTDTQYF	TGTGCCAGCAGCTTATCCGCCTTCAACACAGATACGCAGTATTTT
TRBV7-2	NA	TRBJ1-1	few	CASSVNLRVLNTEAFF	TGTGCCAGCAGCGTCAACCTCCGGGTCTTGAACACTGAAGCTTTCTTT
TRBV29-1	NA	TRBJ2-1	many	CSVDRWDNEQFF	TGCAGCGTTGATAGGTGGGACAATGAGCAGTTCTTC
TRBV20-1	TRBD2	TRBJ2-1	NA	CSVWTPSGHYNEQFF	TGCAGTGTCTGGACCCCTAGCGGCCATTACAATGAGCAGTTCTTC
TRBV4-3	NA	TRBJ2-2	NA	CASSQEQGFLTGELFF	TGCGCCAGCAGCCAAGAACAGGGATTCCTCACCGGGGAGCTGTTTTTT
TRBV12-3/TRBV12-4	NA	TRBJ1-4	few	CASSGSGGSTNEKLFF	TGTGCCAGCAGTGGCTCGGGGGGCTCCACTAATGAAAAACTGTTTTTT
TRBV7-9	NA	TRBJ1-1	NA	CASSSLGEARWNTEAFF	TGTGCCAGCAGCTCCTTGGGGGAGGCCCGCTGGAACACTGAAGCTTTCTTT
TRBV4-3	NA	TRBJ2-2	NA	CASSPSANTGELFF	TGCGCCAGCAGCCCCAGCGCGAACACCGGGGAGCTGTTTTTT
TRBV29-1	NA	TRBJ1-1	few	CSVEGGGVEAFF	TGCAGCGTTGAAGGGGGTGGGGTAGAGGCTTTCTTT
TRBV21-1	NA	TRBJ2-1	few	CASRCNRMGQTSGRGYNEQFF	TGTGCCAGCAGATGTAACAGGATGGGACAGACTAGCGGGAGGGGATACAATGAGCAGTTCTTC
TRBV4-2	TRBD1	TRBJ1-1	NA	CASSHKDRTLGEAFF	TGTGCCAGCAGCCACAAGGACAGGACTCTGGGGGAAGCTTTCTTT
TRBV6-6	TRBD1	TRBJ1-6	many	CASTGGPSPLHF	TGTGCCAGTACAGGGGGGCCCTCACCCCTCCACTTT